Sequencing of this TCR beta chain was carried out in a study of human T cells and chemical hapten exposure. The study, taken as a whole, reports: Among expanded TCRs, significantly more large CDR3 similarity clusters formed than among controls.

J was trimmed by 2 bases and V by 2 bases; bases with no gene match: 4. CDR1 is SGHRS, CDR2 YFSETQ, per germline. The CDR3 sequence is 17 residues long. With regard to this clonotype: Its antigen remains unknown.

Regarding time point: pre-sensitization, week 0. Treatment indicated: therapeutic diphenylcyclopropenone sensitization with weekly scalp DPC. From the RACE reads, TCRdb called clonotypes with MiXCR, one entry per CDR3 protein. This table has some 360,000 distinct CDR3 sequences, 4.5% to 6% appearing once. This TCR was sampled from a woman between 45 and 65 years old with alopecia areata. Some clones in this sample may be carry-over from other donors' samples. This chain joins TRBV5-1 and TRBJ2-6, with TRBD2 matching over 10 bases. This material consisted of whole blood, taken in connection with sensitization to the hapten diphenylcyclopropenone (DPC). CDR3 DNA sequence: TGCGCCAGCAGCTTCGCGGGACTAGCGACTGGGGCCAACGTCCTGACTTTC. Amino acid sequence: CASSFAGLATGANVLTF. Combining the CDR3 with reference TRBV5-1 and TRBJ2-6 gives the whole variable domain KAGVTQTPRYLIKTRGQQVTLSCSPISGHRSVSWYQQTPGQGLQFLFEYFSETQRNKGNFPGRFSGRQFSNSRSEMNVSTLELGDSALYLCASSFAGLATGANVLTFGAGSRLTVL.